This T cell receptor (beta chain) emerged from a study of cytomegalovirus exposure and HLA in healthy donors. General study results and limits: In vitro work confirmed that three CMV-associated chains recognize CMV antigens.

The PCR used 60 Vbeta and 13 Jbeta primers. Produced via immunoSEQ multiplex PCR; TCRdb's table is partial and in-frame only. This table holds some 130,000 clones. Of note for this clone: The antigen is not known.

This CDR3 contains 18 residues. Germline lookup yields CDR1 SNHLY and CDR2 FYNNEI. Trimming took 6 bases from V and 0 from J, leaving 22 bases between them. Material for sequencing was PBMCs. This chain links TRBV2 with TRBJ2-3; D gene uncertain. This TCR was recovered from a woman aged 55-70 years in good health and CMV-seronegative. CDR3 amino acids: CASSRLPPGRTSTDTQYF. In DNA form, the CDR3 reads TGTGCCAGCAGCCGACTGCCTCCTGGCCGTACTAGCACAGATACGCAGTATTTT.